This TCR beta chain was sequenced during a study of blood T cell repertoires in COVID-19. About the study: PBMCs, B-cell-depleted T cells, or T cells were the source of the cDNA or gDNA that made up the material.

The CDR3 contains 13 residues. The germline V and J ends were trimmed by 7 bases and 1 base, with 10 bases remaining between them. Germline CDR1 and CDR2: MNHEY and SVGAGI. The assay was immunoSEQ multiplex PCR, and TCRdb's table has in-frame clones only and misses some. In the table there are over 200,000 clones, approximately 91% of which are singletons. The J gene is TRBJ1-1, the V gene TRBV6-5; D perhaps matches TRBD1 (6 bases). The TCR was taken from a young adult with COVID-19, enrolled during active disease. The sequenced sample was peripheral blood. The CDR3: CASTSDRNTEAFF. CDR3 nucleotide sequence: TGTGCCAGCACCTCGGACAGGAACACTGAAGCTTTCTTT.